This TCR beta chain was recovered during a study of blood T cell repertoires in COVID-19. For the study at large: Acute and convalescent COVID-19 specimens originated in the United States, Italy and Spain.

Original analysis: Nucleated cell number was recorded as an estimate derived from reference gene primer amplification. TCRdb keeps only in-frame clones here, not all; method: immunoSEQ multiplex PCR. From that table come the V and J calls and clone size; the DNA was used to work out D and trimming. This table has 150,000 to 200,000 clones, 85% appearing once. The CDR3 sequence is 15 residues long. V shed 5 bases and J 6 bases; nucleotides not matched to a gene: 6. Germline-derived CDR1 and CDR2 are MNHNY and SVGAGI (reference sequence). The sequencing sample was made of peripheral blood. The TCR comes from a human donor with acute or convalescent COVID-19. The donor label of this sample is uncertain. This chain links TRBV6-6 with TRBJ2-1; TRBD2 agrees at 11 bases. DNA for the CDR3: TGTGCCAGCAGTGATAGCGGGGGGGCCACCAATGAGCAGTTCTTC. Its protein product is CASSDSGGATNEQFF.